The TCR beta chain under discussion was sequenced for a study of cytomegalovirus exposure and HLA in healthy donors. Findings of the study overall: TCR beta V- and J-gene trimming was later associated with a missense DCLRE1C variant.

On this clone itself: Its antigen remains unidentified.

PCR used 60 Vbeta primers and 13 Jbeta primers. The method was immunoSEQ multiplex PCR; TCRdb's version includes in-frame clones alone and lacks a portion of them. Among under 100,000 clones listed, around three quarters were seen once. The source material was PBMCs. The source of this sequence is a human donor in good health.

The CDR3 nucleotides read TGTGCCAGCAGCTGGTCTCTAGCGGACACCGGGGAGCTGTTTTTT. This sequence encodes CASSWSLADTGELFF. This chain connects TRBV6-4 to TRBJ2-2; 7 nucleotides line up with TRBD2. There are 15 residues in the CDR3. V lost 6 bases and J lost 3; bases outside the gene matches: 7. Germline CDR1 MRHNA, CDR2 SNTAGT.